This T cell receptor (beta chain) was recorded in a study of identical twins' blood T cells. This CDR3 has 15 amino acids. The V end lost 2 bases, the J end lost 1 base, and 12 bases lay between the germline ends. The V gene's germline CDR1 is SGHRS and CDR2 YFSETQ. The authors' processing: Clonotypes per individual ranged from about 90,000 to nearly 500,000. Each CDR3 protein gets one entry after TCRdb re-called the 5' RACE reads with MiXCR. TCRdb's processing, not the authors' own work, is the source of the V and J calls. The table has 300,000 to 450,000 distinct CDR3 sequences, roughly 30% seen once; the top ten hold more than 5.5%. General study findings and limits: V gene usage reportedly matched far better within twin pairs than unrelated donors. Twins shared more top CDR3 clonotypes than unrelated donors did.

Three pairs of healthy female monozygous twins were the donors. A remark on this clonotype: Its target is not known.

This receptor was obtained from a woman aged 18-50 years in good health. Sequenced material: PBMCs. The chain combines TRBV5-1 with TRBJ2-5; perhaps TRBD1 as D (5 bases). The CDR3 is CASSLTTDLQETQYF. CDR3 nucleotide sequence: TGCGCCAGCAGCTTAACGACAGATCTCCAAGAGACCCAGTACTTC.